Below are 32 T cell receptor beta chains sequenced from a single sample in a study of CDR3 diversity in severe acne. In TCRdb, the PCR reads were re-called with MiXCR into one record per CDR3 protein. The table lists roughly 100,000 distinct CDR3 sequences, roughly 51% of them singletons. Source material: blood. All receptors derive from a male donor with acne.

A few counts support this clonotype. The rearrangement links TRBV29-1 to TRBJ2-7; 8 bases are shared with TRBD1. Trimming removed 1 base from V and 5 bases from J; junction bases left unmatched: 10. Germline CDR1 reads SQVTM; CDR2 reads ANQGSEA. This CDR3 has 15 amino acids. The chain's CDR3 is CSVEGGTGSSDEQYF. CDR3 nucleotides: TGCAGCGTTGAAGGAGGGACAGGCTCTTCGGACGAGCAGTACTTC.

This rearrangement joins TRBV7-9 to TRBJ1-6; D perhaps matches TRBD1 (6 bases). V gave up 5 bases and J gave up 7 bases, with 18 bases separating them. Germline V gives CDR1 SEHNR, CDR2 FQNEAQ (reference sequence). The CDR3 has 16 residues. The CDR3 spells CASSRWTGQGNSPLHF. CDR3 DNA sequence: TGTGCCAGCAGCCGATGGACGGGGCAGGGGAATTCACCCCTCCACTTT.

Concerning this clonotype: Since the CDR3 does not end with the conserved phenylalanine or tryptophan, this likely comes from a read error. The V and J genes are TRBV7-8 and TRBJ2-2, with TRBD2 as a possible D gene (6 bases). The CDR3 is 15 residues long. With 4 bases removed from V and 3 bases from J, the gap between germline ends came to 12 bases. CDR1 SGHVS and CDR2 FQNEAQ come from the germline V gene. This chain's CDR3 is CASSYRTGDTGELFS. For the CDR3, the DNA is TGTGCCAGCAGCTACCGGACGGGGGACACCGGGGAGCTGTTTTCT.

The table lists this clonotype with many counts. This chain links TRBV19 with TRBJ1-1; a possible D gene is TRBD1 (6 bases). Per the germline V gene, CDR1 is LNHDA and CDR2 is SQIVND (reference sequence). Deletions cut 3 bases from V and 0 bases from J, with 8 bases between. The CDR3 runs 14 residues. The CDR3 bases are TGTGCCAGTAGTATTGGACAGATGAACACTGAAGCTTTCTTT. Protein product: CASSIGQMNTEAFF.

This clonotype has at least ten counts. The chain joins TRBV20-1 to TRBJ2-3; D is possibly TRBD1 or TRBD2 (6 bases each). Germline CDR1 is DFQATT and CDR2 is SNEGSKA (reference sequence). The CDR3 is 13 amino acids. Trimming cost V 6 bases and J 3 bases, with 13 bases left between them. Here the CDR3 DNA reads TGCAGTGCCTCCAAGGGGGGTACAGATACGCAGTATTTT. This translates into CSASKGGTDTQYF.

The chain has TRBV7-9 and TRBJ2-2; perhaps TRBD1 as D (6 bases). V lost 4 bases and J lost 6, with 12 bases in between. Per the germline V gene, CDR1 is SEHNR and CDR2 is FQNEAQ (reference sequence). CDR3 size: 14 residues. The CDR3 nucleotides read TGTGCCAGCAGCTCAAGGACAGTTTCCGGGGAGCTGTTTTTT. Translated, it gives CASSSRTVSGELFF.

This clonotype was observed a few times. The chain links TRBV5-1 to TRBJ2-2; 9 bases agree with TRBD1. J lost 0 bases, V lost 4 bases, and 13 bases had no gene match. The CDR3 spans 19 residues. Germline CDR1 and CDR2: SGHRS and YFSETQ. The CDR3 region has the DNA TGCGCCAGCAGCCCCGTCCCGGGACAGGGTACGGCGAACACCGGGGAGCTGTTTTTT. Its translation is CASSPVPGQGTANTGELFF.

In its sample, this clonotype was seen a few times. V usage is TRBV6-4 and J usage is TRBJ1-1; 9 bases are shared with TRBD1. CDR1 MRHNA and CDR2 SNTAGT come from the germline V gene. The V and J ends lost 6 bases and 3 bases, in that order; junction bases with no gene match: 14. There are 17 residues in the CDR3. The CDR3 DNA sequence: TGTGCCAGCAGCTGGAGAAACAGGGGGCGCGCATACACTGAAGCTTTCTTT. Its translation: CASSWRNRGRAYTEAFF.

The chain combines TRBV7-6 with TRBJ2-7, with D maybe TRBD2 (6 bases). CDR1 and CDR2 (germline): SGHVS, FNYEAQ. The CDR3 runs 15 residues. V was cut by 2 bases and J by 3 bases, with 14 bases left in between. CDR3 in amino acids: CASSLLASSDYEQYF. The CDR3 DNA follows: TGTGCCAGCAGCTTACTAGCGAGCTCCGACTACGAGCAGTACTTC.

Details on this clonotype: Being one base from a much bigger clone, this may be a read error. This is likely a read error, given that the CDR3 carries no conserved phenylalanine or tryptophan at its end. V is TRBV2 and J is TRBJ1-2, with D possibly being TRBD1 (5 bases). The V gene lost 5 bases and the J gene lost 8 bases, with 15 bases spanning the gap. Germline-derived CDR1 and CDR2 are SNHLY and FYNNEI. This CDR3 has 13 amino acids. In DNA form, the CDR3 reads TGTGCCAGCAGTAGCCAGGGCGGCTACGGCTACACCCTC. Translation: CASSSQGGYGYTL.

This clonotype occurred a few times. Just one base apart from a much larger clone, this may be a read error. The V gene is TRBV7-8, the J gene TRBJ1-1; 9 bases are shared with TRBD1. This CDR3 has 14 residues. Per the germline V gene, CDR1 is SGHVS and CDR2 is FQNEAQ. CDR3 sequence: CASSSGQGGTEASF. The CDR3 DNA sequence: TGTGCCAGCAGCTCGGGACAGGGAGGCACTGAAGCTTCCTTT.

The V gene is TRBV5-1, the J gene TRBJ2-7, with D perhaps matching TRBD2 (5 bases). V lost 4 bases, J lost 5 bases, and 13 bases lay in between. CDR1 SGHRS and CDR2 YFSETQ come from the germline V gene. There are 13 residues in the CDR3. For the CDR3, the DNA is TGCGCCAGCAGCCGATATCGGGGAGACGAGCAGTACTTC. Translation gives CASSRYRGDEQYF.

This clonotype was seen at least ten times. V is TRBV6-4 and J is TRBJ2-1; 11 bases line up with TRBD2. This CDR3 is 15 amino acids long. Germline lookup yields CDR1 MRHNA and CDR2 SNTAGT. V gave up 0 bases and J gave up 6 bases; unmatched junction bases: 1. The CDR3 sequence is CASSDSLAGANEQFF. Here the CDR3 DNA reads TGTGCCAGCAGTGACTCACTAGCGGGAGCCAATGAGCAGTTCTTC.

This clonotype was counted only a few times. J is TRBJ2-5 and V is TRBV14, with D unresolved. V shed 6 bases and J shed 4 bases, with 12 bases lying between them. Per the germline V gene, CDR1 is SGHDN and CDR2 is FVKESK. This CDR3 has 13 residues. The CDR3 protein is CASRETLGETQYF. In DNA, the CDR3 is TGTGCCAGCAGAGAGACACTGGGAGAGACCCAGTACTTC.

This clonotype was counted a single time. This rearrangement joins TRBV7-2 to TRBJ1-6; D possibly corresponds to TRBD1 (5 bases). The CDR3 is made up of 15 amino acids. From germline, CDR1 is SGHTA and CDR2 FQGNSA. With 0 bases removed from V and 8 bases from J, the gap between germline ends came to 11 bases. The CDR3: CASSLAMGRDSPLHF. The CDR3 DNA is TGTGCCAGCAGCTTAGCGATGGGCAGGGATTCACCCCTCCACTTT. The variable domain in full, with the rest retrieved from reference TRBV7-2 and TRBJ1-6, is GAGVSQSPSNKVTEKGKDVELRCDPISGHTALYWYRQSLGQGLEFLIYFQGNSAPDKSGLPSDRFSAERTGGSVSTLTIQRTQQEDSAVYLCASSLAMGRDSPLHFGNGTRLTVT.

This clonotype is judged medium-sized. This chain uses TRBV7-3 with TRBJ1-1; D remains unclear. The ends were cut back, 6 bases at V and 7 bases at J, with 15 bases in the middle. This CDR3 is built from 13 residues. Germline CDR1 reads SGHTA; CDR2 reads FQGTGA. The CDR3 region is CASSNVPGNEAFF. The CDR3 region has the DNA TGTGCCAGCAGTAACGTCCCCGGGAATGAAGCTTTCTTT.

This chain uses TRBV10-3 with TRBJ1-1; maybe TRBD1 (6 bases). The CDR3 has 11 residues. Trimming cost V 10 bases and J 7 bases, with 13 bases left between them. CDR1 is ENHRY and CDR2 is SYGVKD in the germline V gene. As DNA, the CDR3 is TGTGCCAGTACGGGACACGTTGAAGCTTTCTTT. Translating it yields CASTGHVEAFF.

This chain's CDR3 is CASSVGGTGADEQYF. The CDR3 DNA reads as TGTGCCAGCAGCGTAGGCGGGACAGGGGCCGACGAGCAGTACTTC. The rearrangement joins TRBV9 to TRBJ2-7, with 10 bases lining up with TRBD1. Germline V gene data show CDR1 as SGDLS and CDR2 as YYNGEE. J lost 5 bases, V lost 0 bases, and 5 bases had no gene match. This CDR3 has 15 residues. The full variable domain, rest sourced from reference TRBV9 and TRBJ2-7, is DSGVTQTPKHLITATGQRVTLRCSPRSGDLSVYWYQQSLDQGLQFLIQYYNGEERAKGNILERFSAQQFPDLHSELNLSSLELGDSALYFCASSVGGTGADEQYFGPGTRLTVT.

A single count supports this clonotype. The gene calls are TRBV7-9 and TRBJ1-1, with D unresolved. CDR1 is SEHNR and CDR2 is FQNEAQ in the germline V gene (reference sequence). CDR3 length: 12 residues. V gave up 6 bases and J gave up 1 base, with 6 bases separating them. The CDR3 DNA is TGTGCCAGCAGTCTGGAGAACACTGAAGCTTTCTTT. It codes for CASSLENTEAFF.

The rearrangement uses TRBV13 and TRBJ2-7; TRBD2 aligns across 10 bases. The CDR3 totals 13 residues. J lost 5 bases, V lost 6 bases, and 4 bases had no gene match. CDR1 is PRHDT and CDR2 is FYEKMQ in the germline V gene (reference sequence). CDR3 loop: CASRAGGTDEQYF. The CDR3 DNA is TGTGCCAGCAGAGCGGGAGGGACGGACGAGCAGTACTTC.

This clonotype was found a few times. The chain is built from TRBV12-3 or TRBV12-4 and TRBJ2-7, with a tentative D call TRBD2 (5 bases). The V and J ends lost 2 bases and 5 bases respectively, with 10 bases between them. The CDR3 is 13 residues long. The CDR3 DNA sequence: TGTGCCAGCAGTTTATCGGGGATCCACGAGCAGTACTTC. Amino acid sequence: CASSLSGIHEQYF.

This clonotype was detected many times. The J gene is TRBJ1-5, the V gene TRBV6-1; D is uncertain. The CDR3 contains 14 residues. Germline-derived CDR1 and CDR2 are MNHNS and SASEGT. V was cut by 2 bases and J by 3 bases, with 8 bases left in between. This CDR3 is CASSEIGNNQPQHF. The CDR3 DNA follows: TGTGCCAGCAGTGAAATAGGGAACAATCAGCCCCAGCATTTT.

The CDR3 DNA sequence: TGTGCCAGCAGCTTGATGATGGACAGGACTGGAAACACCATATATTTT. Residues: CASSLMMDRTGNTIYF. The chain links TRBV11-1 to TRBJ1-3; TRBD1 agrees at 7 bases. Germline CDR1 and CDR2: SGHAT and FQDESV (reference sequence). The CDR3 covers 16 residues. Losses at the gene ends were 3 bases for V and 2 bases for J; bases not matched to a gene: 7.

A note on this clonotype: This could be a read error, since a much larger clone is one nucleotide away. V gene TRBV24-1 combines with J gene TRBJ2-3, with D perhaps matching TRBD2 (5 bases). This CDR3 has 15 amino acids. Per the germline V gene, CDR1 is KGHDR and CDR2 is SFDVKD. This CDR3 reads CATSALRESTDTQYF. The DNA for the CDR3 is TGTGCCACCAGTGCTTTGAGGGAGAGCACAGATACGCAGTATTTT.

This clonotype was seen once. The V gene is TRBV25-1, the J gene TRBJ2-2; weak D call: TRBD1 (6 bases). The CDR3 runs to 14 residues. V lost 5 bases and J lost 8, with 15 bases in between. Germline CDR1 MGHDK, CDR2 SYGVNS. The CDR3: CASSPRDNQGELFF. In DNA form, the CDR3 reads TGTGCCAGCAGTCCTCGGGACAACCAAGGGGAGCTGTTTTTT.

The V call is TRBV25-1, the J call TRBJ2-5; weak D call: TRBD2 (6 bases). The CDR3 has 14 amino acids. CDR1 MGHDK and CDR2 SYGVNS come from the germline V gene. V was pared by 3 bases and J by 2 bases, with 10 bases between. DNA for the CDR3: TGTGCCAGCAGTGATCTTAGCGGACAAGAGACCCAGTACTTC. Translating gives CASSDLSGQETQYF.

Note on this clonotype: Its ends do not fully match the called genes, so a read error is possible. CDR3 region: CASSLGTFKETQHF. The CDR3 DNA follows: TGCGCCAGCAGCTTAGGGACGTTTAAAGAGACGCAGCACTTC. This rearrangement joins TRBV7-2 to TRBJ2-5, with D possibly called TRBD1 or TRBD2 (5 bases each). Per the germline V gene, CDR1 is SGHTA and CDR2 is FQGNSA. The CDR3 runs to 14 residues.

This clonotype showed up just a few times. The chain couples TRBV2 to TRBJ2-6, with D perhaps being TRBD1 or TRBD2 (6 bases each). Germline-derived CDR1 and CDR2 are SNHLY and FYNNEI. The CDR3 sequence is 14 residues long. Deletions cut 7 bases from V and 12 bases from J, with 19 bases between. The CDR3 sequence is CASTGEDSSTVLTF. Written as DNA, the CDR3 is TGTGCCAGCACAGGGGAGGATAGTTCGACCGTCCTGACTTTC.

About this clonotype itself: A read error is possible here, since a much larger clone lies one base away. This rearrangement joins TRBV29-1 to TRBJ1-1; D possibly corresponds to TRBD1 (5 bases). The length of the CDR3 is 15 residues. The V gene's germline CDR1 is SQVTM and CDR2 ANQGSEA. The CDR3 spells CSVGAGWAMNTEASF. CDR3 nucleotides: TGCAGCGTTGGAGCAGGGTGGGCCATGAACACTGAAGCTTCCTTT.

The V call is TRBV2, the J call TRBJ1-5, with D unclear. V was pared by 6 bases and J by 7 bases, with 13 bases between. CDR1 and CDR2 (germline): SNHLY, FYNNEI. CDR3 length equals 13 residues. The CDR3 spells CASRPIGEQPQHF. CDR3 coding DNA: TGTGCCAGCAGGCCGATCGGGGAACAGCCCCAGCATTTT. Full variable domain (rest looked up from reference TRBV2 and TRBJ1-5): EPEVTQTPSHQVTQMGQEVILRCVPISNHLYFYWYRQILGQKVEFLVSFYNNEISEKSEIFDDQFSVERPDGSNFTLKIRSTKLEDSAMYFCASRPIGEQPQHFGDGTRLSIL.

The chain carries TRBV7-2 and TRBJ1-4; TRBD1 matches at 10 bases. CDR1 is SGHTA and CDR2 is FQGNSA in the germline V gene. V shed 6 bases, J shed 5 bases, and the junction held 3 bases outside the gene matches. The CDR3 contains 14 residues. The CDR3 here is CASSPDRGNEKLFF. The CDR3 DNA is TGTGCCAGCAGTCCGGACAGGGGGAATGAAAAACTGTTTTTT.

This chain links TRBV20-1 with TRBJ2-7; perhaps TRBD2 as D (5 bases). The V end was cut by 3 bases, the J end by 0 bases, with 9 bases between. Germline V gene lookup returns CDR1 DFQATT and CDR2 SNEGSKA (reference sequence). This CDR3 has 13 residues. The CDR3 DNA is TGCAGTGCTAGGAGGGCCAGCTCCTACGAGCAGTACTTC. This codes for CSARRASSYEQYF.